A single sample gave rise to the 9 T cell receptor beta chains below, sequenced in a study of neurological immune-mediated disorders. TCRdb re-called the 5' RACE reads through MiXCR, storing one row per CDR3 protein. The sample includes fewer than 60,000 distinct CDR3 sequences, approximately 3.9% seen only once; the top ten take approximately 7.1%. The source material was PBMCs. These receptors were taken from a man in his sixties with multiple sclerosis.

This clonotype occurred many times. The chain is built from TRBV20-1 and TRBJ1-1; D is possibly TRBD1 (5 bases). Germline CDR1 DFQATT, CDR2 SNEGSKA (reference sequence). This CDR3 is built from 15 residues. Trimming removed 1 base at V and 2 bases at J, with 14 bases between. The CDR3 bases are TGCAGTGCTAGAGTCCCAGACAGAGCCAACACTGAAGCTTTCTTT. Its translation: CSARVPDRANTEAFF.

This clonotype appeared a few times. This chain links TRBV2 with TRBJ1-6, with 8 positions matching TRBD1. Germline assignment: CDR1 SNHLY and CDR2 FYNNEI. This CDR3 is 14 amino acids long. J gave up 6 bases and V 6 bases, and 4 bases lay outside the gene matches. The CDR3 loop is CASRGQVANSPLHF. For the CDR3, the DNA is TGTGCCAGCAGGGGACAGGTTGCTAATTCACCCCTCCACTTT. The complete variable domain, with remaining parts taken from reference TRBV2 and TRBJ1-6, reads EPEVTQTPSHQVTQMGQEVILRCVPISNHLYFYWYRQILGQKVEFLVSFYNNEISEKSEIFDDQFSVERPDGSNFTLKIRSTKLEDSAMYFCASRGQVANSPLHFGNGTRLTVT.

This clonotype has a count of ten or more. V is TRBV6-5 and J is TRBJ2-3; no firm D call. The length of the CDR3 is 16 residues. The V end lost 2 bases, the J end lost 0 bases, and 12 bases lay between the germline ends. CDR1 MNHEY and CDR2 SVGAGI come from the germline V gene. Written as DNA, the CDR3 is TGTGCCAGCAGTTACGGGCCCCGGAGTAGCACAGATACGCAGTATTTT. Translation gives CASSYGPRSSTDTQYF.

This clonotype was counted between two and nine times. J is TRBJ2-1 and V is TRBV20-1, with 13 bases identical to TRBD2. CDR1 and CDR2 from the germline V gene are DFQATT and SNEGSKA (reference sequence). With V trimmed by 6 bases and J by 1 base, 9 bases remained unmatched. CDR3 length: 17 amino acids. The CDR3 DNA is TGCAGTGCGATGACTAGCGGGGGGACAGATTCCTACAATGAGCAGTTCTTC. The encoded protein is CSAMTSGGTDSYNEQFF.

This clonotype was seen ten or more times. The chain couples TRBV20-1 to TRBJ2-1; TRBD2 matches 16 bases. Germline CDR1 and CDR2: DFQATT and SNEGSKA (reference sequence). CDR3 length: 15 amino acids. Here the CDR3 DNA reads TGCAGCGCCGGGACTAGCGGGAGGGCCGACAATGAGCAGTTCTTC. Protein sequence: CSAGTSGRADNEQFF.

Comment on this clonotype: The junction differs from germline at one of its ends, possibly a read error. V gene TRBV20-1 combines with J gene TRBJ1-5; D call uncertain. The CDR3 length is 12 residues. CDR1 is DFQATT, CDR2 SNEGSKA, per germline (reference sequence). CDR3 sequence (DNA): TGCAGTGCTAGTGTAAAGGATAAGACCCAGAATTTT. Protein: CSASVKDKTQNF.

This clonotype was picked up many times. The chain carries TRBV7-9 and TRBJ1-5; no firm D call. The V and J ends lost 5 bases and 1 base respectively, with 6 bases between them. Per germline, CDR1 SEHNR and CDR2 FQNEAQ (reference sequence). The CDR3 covers 13 residues. The CDR3 DNA reads TGTGCCAGCAGCCAAACGAGCAATCAGCCCCAGCATTTT. This encodes CASSQTSNQPQHF.

This clonotype was counted ten times or more. The rearrangement joins TRBV4-2 to TRBJ1-4, with D maybe TRBD1 (5 bases). Germline values: CDR1 LGHNA, CDR2 YNFKEQ. V was cut by 4 bases and J by 9 bases, with 24 bases left in between. The CDR3 has 17 residues. The CDR3 spells CASSPSDAGGGWKKLFF. The DNA for the CDR3 is TGTGCCAGCAGCCCCTCCGACGCCGGGGGGGGTTGGAAAAAACTGTTTTTT.

This clonotype was detected many times. V usage is TRBV5-1 and J usage is TRBJ1-1; D is undetermined. Between the trimmed V and J ends, which lost 4 bases and 1 base, there was a span of 14 bases. The CDR3 has 15 residues. Germline V gene sequence: CDR1 SGHRS, CDR2 YFSETQ. CDR3 region: CASSPKWTENTEAFF. In DNA form, the CDR3 reads TGCGCCAGCAGCCCAAAATGGACGGAGAACACTGAAGCTTTCTTT.